This T cell receptor beta chain was obtained from a study of blood T cell repertoires in COVID-19. TCRdb keeps only in-frame clones here, not all; method: immunoSEQ multiplex PCR. The sample has about 150,000 clones; 79% are singletons. The V end was cut by 6 bases, the J end by 1 base, with 13 bases between. This CDR3 is 14 amino acids long. CDR1 is MNHEY and CDR2 is SMNVEV in the germline V gene (reference sequence). Sequenced sample: PBMCs or T cells enriched from blood (not recorded which). This receptor was identified in a woman aged 70-85 years in a cohort exposed to, infected with or recovered from COVID-19 (not recorded which). The V call is TRBV27, the J call TRBJ2-7, with D perhaps TRBD2 (6 bases). For the CDR3, the DNA is TGTGCCAGCAGACGAGCGGGTCAATCCTACGAGCAGTACTTC. Protein product: CASRRAGQSYEQYF.